A single sample is the source of the 5 T cell receptor beta chains below, sequenced in a study of technical replicates of blood from several donors. The assay was immunoSEQ multiplex PCR, and TCRdb's table has in-frame clones only and misses some. The sample holds tens of thousands of clones, about 87% seen once. Sequencing input: PBMCs. The receptor set was obtained from a human donor in good health. Some clones in this sample may be carry-over from other donors' samples.

The chain couples TRBV4-1 to TRBJ2-5; no definite D call. CDR3 length: 16 residues. The germline gives CDR1 MGHRA, CDR2 YSYEKL. Between the trimmed V and J ends, which lost 4 bases and 5 bases, there was a span of 20 bases. The CDR3 DNA is TGCGCCAGCAGCCTCCACCCTTTCGGCAGGTTGGAGACCCAGTACTTC. It is translated as CASSLHPFGRLETQYF.

The V call is TRBV27, the J call TRBJ2-7; 11 nucleotides agree with TRBD2. Germline V gene data show CDR1 as MNHEY and CDR2 as SMNVEV (reference sequence). The CDR3 runs to 15 residues. J was trimmed by 4 bases and V by 5 bases; bases with no gene match: 7. The CDR3 bases are TGTGCCAGCAGTCCCTTACTAGCGGGGGTATACGAGCAGTACTTC. This codes for CASSPLLAGVYEQYF.

This chain uses TRBV25-1 with TRBJ2-3; D is perhaps TRBD1 (5 bases). With 6 bases removed from V and 4 bases from J, the gap between germline ends came to 20 bases. Germline V gives CDR1 MGHDK, CDR2 SYGVNS. The CDR3 sequence is 16 residues long. The CDR3 spells CASSYDRTQGADTQYF. The CDR3 bases are TGTGCCAGCAGCTACGATAGGACCCAGGGCGCAGATACGCAGTATTTT.

The chain links TRBV18 to TRBJ2-5; D unclear. CDR3 length: 13 residues. Between the trimmed V and J ends, which lost 5 bases and 0 bases, there was a span of 7 bases. Per germline, CDR1 KGHSH and CDR2 LQKENI. DNA of the CDR3: TGTGCCAGCTCAGTCGCGGACCAAGAGACCCAGTACTTC. Translating gives CASSVADQETQYF.

This chain links TRBV11-3 with TRBJ2-7; TRBD2 agrees at 9 bases. The J segment lost 7 bases and the V segment lost 2 bases, leaving 9 bases of the junction unmatched. Germline assignment: CDR1 SGHNT and CDR2 YENEEA. The CDR3 extends over 15 amino acids. CDR3 nucleotides: TGTGCCAGCAGCTTATACCCTAGCGGGATGAGGGAGCAGTACTTC. Protein: CASSLYPSGMREQYF.